This T cell receptor beta chain is drawn from a study of T cell responses to AZD1222 COVID-19 vaccine. Comments on this clone: Its cognate antigen is unknown.

V was cut by 8 bases and J by 4 bases, with 9 bases left in between. Germline values: CDR1 GTSNPN, CDR2 SVGIG (reference sequence). The CDR3 has 12 amino acids. The table came from immunoSEQ multiplex PCR; TCRdb's copy has only in-frame clones and leaves some out. This sample carries 110,000 or so clones, roughly nine tenths of them seen once, and the ten largest clones take 3% to 3.5%. General observations from the study: Sampling that yielded the repertoires occurred only after the peak T cell response. Clonal diversity may have been underestimated, and the donors were mostly white British, with more females than males.

The sequences come from peripheral blood, collected on day 0 of MenACWY control vaccination. The receptor's source is an adult in good health. The chain employs TRBV30 and TRBJ2-6, with D perhaps matching TRBD1 or TRBD2 (5 bases each). The CDR3 spells CAGTAGANVLTF. Here the CDR3 DNA reads TGTGCCGGGACCGCCGGGGCCAACGTCCTGACTTTC. The whole variable domain, remainder taken from reference TRBV30 and TRBJ2-6, is SQTIHQWPATLVQPVGSPLSLECTVEGTSNPNLYWYRQAAGRGLQLLFYSVGIGQISSEVPQNLSASRPQDRQFILSSKKLLLSDSGFYLCAGTAGANVLTFGAGSRLTVL.